This T cell receptor (beta chain) was recovered during a study of T cell responses to AZD1222 COVID-19 vaccine. The CDR3 runs 16 residues. CDR1 and CDR2 (germline): SGHTS, YDEGEE. Deletions cut 4 bases from V and 2 bases from J, with 18 bases between. Study observations and caveats: Sampling that yielded the repertoires occurred only after the peak T cell response. Among AZD1222 vaccinees, only 5 to 7 were seropositive at baseline.

Produced via immunoSEQ multiplex PCR; TCRdb's table is partial and in-frame only. The data show 100,000 to 150,000 clones, roughly 94% seen once. A single count supports this clone. Its matching antigen is unknown. This sequence was found in an adult in good health. The chain carries TRBV5-8 and TRBJ1-1; D is possibly TRBD1 (6 bases). Sequenced here: peripheral blood, sampled on day 0 of AZD1222 vaccination. CDR3 sequence: CASSGRQTGINTEAFF. In nucleotides, the CDR3 is TGTGCCAGCAGCGGGCGACAAACAGGGATAAACACTGAAGCTTTCTTT.